Below, one T cell receptor (beta chain) is given with its context. Its matching antigen is unknown. The data derive from a study of CXCR3-negative and CXCR3-positive naive CD8 T cells. Broader study findings: CXCR3-positive naive cells carried more hydrophobic TRB CDR3s than CXCR3-negative naive cells did.

The CDR3 contains 14 residues. CDR1 and CDR2 (germline): MNHEY, SMNVEV (reference sequence). All TRB cDNA libraries came from 5' RACE performed with UMI labels. TCRdb processed the 5' RACE reads again and assigns one entry to each CDR3 protein, with no DNA. The sample shows some 50,000 distinct CDR3 sequences, and about 1.4% sits with its ten largest clones. The sequence was obtained from a human donor in good health. Some clones in this sample may be carry-over from other donors' samples. This chain links TRBV27 with TRBJ1-3; without DNA, the TCRdb call of TRBD1 cannot be checked. Sequencing input: naive CXCR3- CD8+ T cells from blood. The subset denotes: CD45RO-CCR7+CD27+CD95- naive CD8+ T cells lacking CXCR3 (TNR3-). This CDR3 reads CASSLTGFGNTIYF.